The next 7 T cell receptor beta chains were all read from a single sample in a study of naive and memory T cell subsets. An equimolar mix of two oligonucleotides served as the beta constant-region primer for TRBC1 and TRBC2. TCRdb re-analysed the UMI-ligation and nested PCR reads in MiXCR, keeping a single row per CDR3 protein. The table includes 32,000 or so distinct CDR3 sequences, more than 10% detected once. The source material was effector memory CD4+ T cells from blood. Described subset: effector memory, CD45RA- CD27-. The source is a human donor in good health.

The chain couples TRBV11-1 to TRBJ2-1; TRBD1 matches 7 bases. Losses at the gene ends were 7 bases for V and 3 bases for J; bases not matched to a gene: 6. Germline values: CDR1 SGHAT, CDR2 FQDESV (reference sequence). There are 14 residues in the CDR3. The CDR3 is CASTKGQNYNEQFF. DNA for the CDR3: TGTGCCAGCACTAAGGGACAGAACTACAATGAGCAGTTCTTC.

Comment on this clonotype: A junction end diverges from the germline sequence, so it may reflect a read error. This chain joins TRBV20-1 and TRBJ2-3, with 10 bases lining up with TRBD2. CDR1 DFQATT and CDR2 SNEGSKA come from the germline V gene (reference sequence). This CDR3 contains 16 residues. The CDR3 region has the DNA TGCAGTACTAGAAGCCCTAGCGGGGGAAGCACAGATACGCAGTATTTT. Translated, it gives CSTRSPSGGSTDTQYF.

Many counts were recorded for this clonotype. The chain employs TRBV29-1 and TRBJ2-7, with 8 bases fitting TRBD2. The ends lost 4 bases at V and 1 base at J; junction bases unmatched: 12. The germline gives CDR1 SQVTM, CDR2 ANQGSEA. This CDR3 contains 16 residues. CDR3 region: CSVALRAQRGSYEQYF. CDR3 in DNA: TGCAGCGTTGCCCTAAGGGCCCAGCGGGGGTCCTACGAGCAGTACTTC.

A few counts support this clonotype. The gene calls are TRBV12-3 or TRBV12-4 and TRBJ2-6, with a tentative D call TRBD2 (5 bases). This CDR3 has 16 amino acids. V was clipped by 1 base and J by 0 bases, with 7 bases between them. CDR3 nucleotides: TGTGCCAGCAGTTTAGTTAGCGCCTCTGGGGCCAACGTCCTGACTTTC. It is translated as CASSLVSASGANVLTF.

This clonotype appeared many times. This rearrangement joins TRBV6-5 to TRBJ1-2; TRBD1 is a possible D gene (5 bases). This CDR3 comprises 15 residues. The V gene's germline CDR1 is MNHEY and CDR2 SVGAGI. Trimming took off 0 bases at V and 4 bases at J, with 12 bases between the two ends. The CDR3 region is CASSYSGEGTYGYTF. CDR3 nucleotide sequence: TGTGCCAGCAGTTACTCCGGGGAAGGGACCTATGGCTACACCTTC.

In its sample, this clonotype was seen a few times. The DNA is omitted, as the CDR3 cannot be located on it reliably, and the CDR3 follows TCRdb's listing. The chain joins TRBV12-3 or TRBV12-4 to TRBJ2-2; the table's D call of TRBD2 was not tested on the DNA. With termini counted, the CDR3 has 13 amino acids. CDR3 residues: CASSRFGNGELFF.

Many counts were recorded for this clonotype. The rearrangement joins TRBV4-1 to TRBJ2-3, with D unclear. Germline CDR1 MGHRA, CDR2 YSYEKL. The CDR3 totals 17 residues. Trimming took off 1 base at V and 2 bases at J, with 16 bases between the two ends. The CDR3 DNA reads as TGCGCCAGCAGCCAAGTGAGAGTCTTTCCCGACACAGATACGCAGTATTTT. This sequence encodes CASSQVRVFPDTDTQYF.